Following are 13 T cell receptor beta chains from one sample sequenced in a study of blood T cell repertoires in COVID-19. Profiling relied on immunoSEQ multiplex PCR, and the TCRdb table lists in-frame clones only, not all of them. The data hold more than 300,000 clones, with around 84% observed a single time. Sequencing was done on a sample of PBMCs or T cells enriched from blood (not recorded which). These receptors all stem from a woman younger than 30 who had recovered from COVID-19.

V is TRBV5-4 and J is TRBJ2-2, with TRBD1 matching over 8 bases. Germline V gene lookup returns CDR1 SGHNT and CDR2 YYREEE (reference sequence). The CDR3 consists of 16 residues. V lost 0 bases and J lost 4; bases outside the gene matches: 5. In nucleotides, the CDR3 is TGTGCCAGCAGCTTGGGGCAGGGGGCGGTCACCGGGGAGCTGTTTTTT. Residues: CASSLGQGAVTGELFF.

The chain links TRBV30 to TRBJ1-2, with D perhaps matching TRBD1 (5 bases). The CDR3 runs to 13 residues. V shed 2 bases and J shed 6 bases, with 13 bases lying between them. The germline gives CDR1 GTSNPN, CDR2 SVGIG (reference sequence). The CDR3 DNA sequence: TGTGCCTGGAGTAAAAAGGGACTGAATGGCTACACCTTC. This translates into CAWSKKGLNGYTF.

The chain carries TRBV24-1 and TRBJ1-2; TRBD1 is a possible D gene (5 bases). Trimming pared 4 bases from V and 8 bases from J, leaving 25 bases between. Germline V gives CDR1 KGHDR, CDR2 SFDVKD. CDR3 length: 17 residues. In DNA, the CDR3 is TGTGCCACCAGTGACATCCTCTTCCGGGACTCGGGGCTCGGCTACACCTTC. This translates into CATSDILFRDSGLGYTF.

The chain recombines TRBV5-6 with TRBJ2-7, with D possibly matching TRBD2 (5 bases). Trimming cost V 0 bases and J 0 bases, with 7 bases left between them. This CDR3 region has 14 residues. Germline V gene data show CDR1 as SGHDT and CDR2 as YYEEEE. The CDR3 is CASSLGRNSYEQYF. The CDR3 coding sequence is TGTGCCAGCAGCTTGGGGAGGAACTCCTACGAGCAGTACTTC.

In its sample, this clone was seen a few times. This rearrangement joins TRBV6-5 to TRBJ1-2; D gene ambiguous. Germline loops: CDR1 MNHEY, CDR2 SVGAGI. The CDR3 has 12 residues. Trimming stripped 8 bases from V and 8 bases from J, with 15 bases between. The CDR3 is CASGSGGAGYTF. In DNA, the CDR3 is TGTGCCAGCGGGTCGGGAGGAGCGGGCTACACCTTC.

The chain has TRBV18 and TRBJ1-6; D is possibly TRBD1 (6 bases). Germline V gene data show CDR1 as KGHSH and CDR2 as LQKENI. With 2 bases removed from V and 3 bases from J, the gap between germline ends came to 11 bases. The CDR3 contains 16 residues. CDR3 sequence (DNA): TGTGCCAGCTCACCAGACAGGAACCTCTATAATTCACCCCTCCACTTT. Protein product: CASSPDRNLYNSPLHF.

The V call is TRBV23-1, the J call TRBJ1-1; 8 positions agree with TRBD1. TRBV23-1 is marked as an open reading frame, function uncertain. The CDR3 has 12 amino acids. Unmatched junction bases numbered 3, after V lost 2 bases and J lost 10 bases. Written as DNA, the CDR3 is TGCGCCAGCAGTCAAGTGACAGGGGTAGCTTTCTTT. This translates into CASSQVTGVAFF.

This rearrangement joins TRBV30 to TRBJ1-6; TRBD1 is a possible D gene (6 bases). Looked up from germline, CDR1 is GTSNPN and CDR2 is SVGIG (reference sequence). The CDR3 covers 16 residues. V lost 3 bases and J lost 5, with 17 bases in between. The CDR3 DNA is TGTGCCTGGAGATTATTCGGACAGTCAAATAATTCACCCCTCCACTTT. It translates to CAWRLFGQSNNSPLHF.

The chain recombines TRBV28 with TRBJ2-3, with D unclear. This CDR3 comprises 12 residues. Per germline, CDR1 MDHEN and CDR2 SYDVKM. The germline V and J ends were trimmed by 5 bases and 6 bases, with 9 bases remaining between them. CDR3 amino acids: CASSLLYDTQYF. For the CDR3, the DNA is TGTGCCAGCAGTCTCCTCTACGATACGCAGTATTTT.

The rearrangement uses TRBV7-9 and TRBJ1-1; TRBD1 might be the D (5 bases). The germline V and J ends were trimmed by 2 bases and 0 bases, with 10 bases remaining between them. From germline, CDR1 is SEHNR and CDR2 FQNEAQ (reference sequence). CDR3 length: 15 residues. This chain's CDR3 is CASSLLWGVNTEAFF. In DNA form, the CDR3 reads TGTGCCAGCAGCTTACTGTGGGGCGTGAACACTGAAGCTTTCTTT.

The chain couples TRBV7-6 to TRBJ2-3; D may be TRBD2 (6 bases). V was trimmed by 3 bases and J by 5 bases, leaving 12 bases between them. The germline V gene has CDR1 SGHVS and CDR2 FNYEAQ. CDR3 length: 14 residues. CDR3 loop: CASSFSGVIDTQYF. The DNA for the CDR3 is TGTGCCAGCAGCTTCTCGGGAGTGATAGATACGCAGTATTTT.

On this clone: Other DNA sequences in the sample encode the same CDR3. V usage is TRBV4-1 and J usage is TRBJ2-6; 9 positions match TRBD1. From germline, CDR1 is MGHRA and CDR2 YSYEKL. The CDR3 runs 16 residues. The junction had 0 bases not matched to a gene; V was cut back by 3 bases and J by 0 bases. CDR3 in amino acids: CASSQDRGSGANVLTF. Written as DNA, the CDR3 is TGCGCCAGCAGCCAGGACAGGGGCTCTGGGGCCAACGTCCTGACTTTC.

The chain combines TRBV25-1 with TRBJ2-7, with TRBD2 as a possible D gene (6 bases). The CDR3 has 13 residues. CDR1 and CDR2 from the germline V gene are MGHDK and SYGVNS. V was trimmed by 7 bases and J by 1 base, leaving 11 bases between them. CDR3 bases: TGTGCCAGCATCGAGCGGGTTTCCTACGAGCAGTACTTC. Translating gives CASIERVSYEQYF.